The rows below give T cell receptor beta chains drawn from one sample of a study of tumor-infiltrating lymphocytes in glioblastoma multiforme. Each CDR3 protein gets one entry after TCRdb re-called the multiplex PCR reads with MiXCR. The sample gives 8,500 to 9,500 distinct CDR3 sequences, around two thirds of which show up once; 70% to 80% is in the top ten. The sequenced sample was brain tumor tissue. These receptor sequences come from a male donor with glioblastoma. The CDR3 runs from the conserved cysteine through the conserved F or W. The D gene is left open where the match is weak. Expanded clones get a size class; other rows say once, few or many, or leave the size out.

D gene	V gene	clone size	J gene	CDR3 DNA	CDR3 protein
-	TRBV5-6	-	TRBJ1-2	TGTGCCAGCAGCTCTCGCGGTGGATTCTATGGCTACACCTTC	CASSSRGGFYGYTF
-	TRBV11-2	-	TRBJ2-5	TGTGCCAGCAGCCTCGGGGACCAGGATGGGGAGACCCAGTACTTC	CASSLGDQDGETQYF
-	TRBV29-1	-	TRBJ1-2	TGCAGCGGCTTGCAACAGGGAGGCTACACCTTC	CSGLQQGGYTF
-	TRBV5-1	many	TRBJ1-5	TGCGCCAGCAGCCCGAGGGGAAATCAGCCCCAGCATTTT	CASSPRGNQPQHF
-	TRBV20-1	-	TRBJ1-3	TGCAGTGCTAGAGATCTAAGGCAGACTGGAAACACCATATATTTT	CSARDLRQTGNTIYF
-	TRBV6-5	-	TRBJ2-7	TGTGCCAGCAGAACACAGGGCTACGAGCAGTACTTC	CASRTQGYEQYF
-	TRBV11-3	-	TRBJ2-5	TGTGCCAGCAGCGTCCTCGCCGGGGCCGAAGAGACCCAGTATTTC	CASSVLAGAEETQYF
-	TRBV11-2	-	TRBJ1-1	TGTGCCAGCAGCTTTAAGGGTGGCACTGAAGCTTTCTTT	CASSFKGGTEAFF
TRBD1	TRBV29-1	few	TRBJ1-1	TGCAGCGTGAGACAGGGGACCCCTGGAGCTTTCTTT	CSVRQGTPGAFF
-	TRBV5-4	-	TRBJ2-3	TGTGCCAGCCGCCCAATGCCTAGCACAGATACGCAGTATTTT	CASRPMPSTDTQYF
-	TRBV29-1	-	TRBJ2-5	TGCAGCGTTGAATCCCGAAGAGAGGAGACCCAGTACTTC	CSVESRREETQYF
-	TRBV5-1	-	TRBJ2-7	TGCGCCAGCAGCTTGCATGAGACATACAAGCAGTACTTC	CASSLHETYKQYF
TRBD2	TRBV20-1	-	TRBJ2-1	TGCAGTGGCATGACTAGCGCCTACAATGAGCAGTTCTTC	CSGMTSAYNEQFF
TRBD1	TRBV14	-	TRBJ2-3	TGTGCCAGCAGCCAAAAGACAGGGTACGAGAAAGATACGCAGTATTTT	CASSQKTGYEKDTQYF
-	TRBV29-1	-	TRBJ2-1	TGCAGCGTTGATGGGGTAGCTAGACACCAAAATGAGCAGTTCTTC	CSVDGVARHQNEQFF
-	TRBV11-2	-	TRBJ2-5	TGTGCCAGCAGCCCCGCGGGGAACCAAGAGACCCAGTACTTC	CASSPAGNQETQYF
-	TRBV6-5	few	TRBJ1-5	TGTGCCAGCAGTTACTCGCTATTCAATCAGCCCCAGCATTTT	CASSYSLFNQPQHF
-	TRBV12-3/TRBV12-4	-	TRBJ2-1	TGTGCCAGCAGTTTAAACCGGAATGAGCAGTTCTTC	CASSLNRNEQFF
-	TRBV6-1	-	TRBJ2-1	TGTGCCAGCAGTGAGAGGGCCGGGTACAATGAGCAGTTCTTC	CASSERAGYNEQFF
-	TRBV12-3/TRBV12-4	-	TRBJ1-5	TGTGCCAGCAGTGACTTTTTTCGGGGTAGGCAGCCCCAGCATTTT	CASSDFFRGRQPQHF
-	TRBV6-5	-	TRBJ1-1	TGTGCCAGCAGAGACCTGGGCCGTAACACTGAAGCTTTCTTT	CASRDLGRNTEAFF
-	TRBV28	-	TRBJ1-5	TGTGCCAGCAGTTTACCCCGGGGCCCTGTTCAGCCCCAGCATTTT	CASSLPRGPVQPQHF
-	TRBV5-5	-	TRBJ2-7	TGTGCCAGCAGCCCAGGACTTTACGAGCAGTACTTC	CASSPGLYEQYF
TRBD2	TRBV12-3/TRBV12-4	-	TRBJ2-1	TGTGCCAGCAGTTTCGGGCCAGCGGGCAAGCGGGAGTTAGAAAATGAGCAGTTCTTC	CASSFGPAGKRELENEQFF
TRBD2	TRBV11-2	-	TRBJ2-5	TGTGCTAGCAGCTTTAGCGGGATCGGCAAAGGAACCCAGTACTTC	CASSFSGIGKGTQYF
TRBD1	TRBV11-1	-	TRBJ1-1	TGTTCCAGCAACTTAGAGGAGTGGGACAGTGAGGCTTTCTTT	CSSNLEEWDSEAFF
-	TRBV11-3	-	TRBJ1-1	TGTGCCAGCAGCTCAAAACAGGGCACTGAAGCTTTCTTT	CASSSKQGTEAFF
-	TRBV29-1	-	TRBJ1-1	TGCAGCGCTCATACCATGAACACTGAAGCTTTCTTT	CSAHTMNTEAFF
-	TRBV11-2	-	TRBJ2-5	TGTGCCAGCAGCCCGGGACCGGGCGTGCGAGAGACTCAGTACTTC	CASSPGPGVRETQYF
-	TRBV11-1	few	TRBJ2-4	TGTGCCAGCAGTCTGGGCCCTCCAAACATTCAGTACTTC	CASSLGPPNIQYF
-	TRBV6-1	-	TRBJ2-5	TGTGCCAGCAAGGGGGGCGGCGAACAAGAGACTCAGTACTTC	CASKGGGEQETQYF
-	TRBV6-1	few	TRBJ2-3	TGTGCCAGCAGTGAACTGGATACGCAGTATTTT	CASSELDTQYF
-	TRBV12-3/TRBV12-4	once	TRBJ1-3	TGTGCCAGCATTCTACAGGGTTTAGACACCATATATTTT	CASILQGLDTIYF
TRBD2	TRBV20-1	-	TRBJ2-3	TGCAGTGCTAGCACCCTAGCGGGAGTGACAGATACGCAGTATTTT	CSASTLAGVTDTQYF
-	TRBV10-3	-	TRBJ1-5	TGTGCCATCAGTGAAGGGAGAAATAGCAAACAGCCCCAGCATTTT	CAISEGRNSKQPQHF
-	TRBV12-3/TRBV12-4	-	TRBJ2-3	TGTGCCAGCAGTTTGGGGATCCGGAATATGCAGTATTTT	CASSLGIRNMQYF
-	TRBV12-3/TRBV12-4	-	TRBJ2-2	TGTGCCAGCAGTTCCGATCCCTACACCGGGGAGCTGTTTTTT	CASSSDPYTGELFF
-	TRBV20-1	-	TRBJ2-5	TGCAGTGCTAGAGAACCGAAGGGGGAGGTTGAGACCCAGTACTTC	CSAREPKGEVETQYF
-	TRBV6-6	-	TRBJ2-6	TGTGCCAGCAGTTACTCGAGGGGGGCTGGGGCCAACGTCCTGACTTTC	CASSYSRGAGANVLTF